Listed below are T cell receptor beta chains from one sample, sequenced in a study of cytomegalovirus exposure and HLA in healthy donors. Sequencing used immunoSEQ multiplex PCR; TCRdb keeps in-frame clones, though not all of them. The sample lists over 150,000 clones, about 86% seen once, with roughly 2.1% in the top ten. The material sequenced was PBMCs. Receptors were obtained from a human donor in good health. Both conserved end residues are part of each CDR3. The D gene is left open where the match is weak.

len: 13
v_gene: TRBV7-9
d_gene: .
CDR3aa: CASSRQENEKLFF

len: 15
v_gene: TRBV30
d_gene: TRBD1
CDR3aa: CAWSAGTGGTDTQYF

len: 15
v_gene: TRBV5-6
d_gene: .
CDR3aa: CASSLANAKKETQYF

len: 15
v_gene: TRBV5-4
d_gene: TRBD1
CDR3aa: CASSFPDRGIYEQYF

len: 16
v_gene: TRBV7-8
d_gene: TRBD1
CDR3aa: CASSRNVGGLNTEAFF

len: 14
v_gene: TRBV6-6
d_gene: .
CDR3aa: CATQRDRAAYEQYF

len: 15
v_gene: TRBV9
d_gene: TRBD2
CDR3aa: CASSVVSGSSNEQFF

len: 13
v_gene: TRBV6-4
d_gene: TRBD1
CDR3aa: CASSRPGGYGYTF

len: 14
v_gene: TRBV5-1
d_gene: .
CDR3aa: CASSSFSDPYEQYF

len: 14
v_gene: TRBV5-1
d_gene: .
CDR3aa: CASSVTKMNTEAFF

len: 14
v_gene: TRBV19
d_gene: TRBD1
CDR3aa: CASSGQGKYTEAFF

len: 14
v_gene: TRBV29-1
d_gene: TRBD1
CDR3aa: CSVETGTDQETQYF

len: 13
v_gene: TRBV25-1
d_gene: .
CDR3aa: CASSEAGTYEQYF

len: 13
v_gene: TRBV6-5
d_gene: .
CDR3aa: CASGAGRDGGYTF

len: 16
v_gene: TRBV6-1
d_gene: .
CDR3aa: CASSEAARGTYNEQFF

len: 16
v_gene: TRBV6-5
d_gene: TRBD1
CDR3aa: CASSFLTGGAYNEQFF

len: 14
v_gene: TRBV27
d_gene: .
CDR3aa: CASSPQGLGTEAFF

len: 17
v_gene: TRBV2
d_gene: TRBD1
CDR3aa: CASSESRLGDSRQPQHF

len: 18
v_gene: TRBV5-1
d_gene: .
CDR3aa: CASSLADVRRTGSYEQYF

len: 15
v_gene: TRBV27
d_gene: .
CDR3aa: CASSFLGRWADTQYF

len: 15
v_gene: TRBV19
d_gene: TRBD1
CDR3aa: CASSIWSTGGTEAFF

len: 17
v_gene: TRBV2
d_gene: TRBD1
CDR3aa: CASSELGGTVYNSPLHF

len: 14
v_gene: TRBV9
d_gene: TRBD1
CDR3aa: CASSPGTVPYEQYF

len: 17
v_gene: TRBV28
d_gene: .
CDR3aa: CASSWGTSPSMNTEAFF

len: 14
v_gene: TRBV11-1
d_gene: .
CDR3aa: CASSSNRELGEAFF

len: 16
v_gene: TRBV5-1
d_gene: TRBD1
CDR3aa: CASSLDRGTGVETQYF

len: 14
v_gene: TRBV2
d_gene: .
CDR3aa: CAIGTARSGNTIYF

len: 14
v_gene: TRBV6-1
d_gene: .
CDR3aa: CASSDHRGNQPQHF

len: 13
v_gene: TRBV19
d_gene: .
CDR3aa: CASTPVGAQPQHF

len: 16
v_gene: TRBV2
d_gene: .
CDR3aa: CASSEAPRQSNQPQHF

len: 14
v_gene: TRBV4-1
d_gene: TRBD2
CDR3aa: CASSLLAGDDEQYF

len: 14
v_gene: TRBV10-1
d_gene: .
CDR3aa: CASSDNPVNTEAFF

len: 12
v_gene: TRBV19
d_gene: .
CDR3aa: CASREGMQPQHF

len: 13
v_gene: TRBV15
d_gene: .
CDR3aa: CATSSDQNQPQHF

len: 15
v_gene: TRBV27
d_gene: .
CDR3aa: CASRREGGSNQPQHF

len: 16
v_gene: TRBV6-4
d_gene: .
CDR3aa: CASSDSGDSGAYGYTF

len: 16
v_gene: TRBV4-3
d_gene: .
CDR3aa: CASSQDERPESEKLFF

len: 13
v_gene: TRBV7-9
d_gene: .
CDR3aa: CASSGEFGYGYTF

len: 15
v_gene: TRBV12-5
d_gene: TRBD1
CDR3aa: CASGLDRGHGQPQHF

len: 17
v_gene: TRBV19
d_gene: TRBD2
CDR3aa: CASSQRGTREGYNEQFF

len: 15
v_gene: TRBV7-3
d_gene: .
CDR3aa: CASSFEQTSYNEQFF

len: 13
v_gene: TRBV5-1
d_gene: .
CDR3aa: CASSFDGDYGYTF

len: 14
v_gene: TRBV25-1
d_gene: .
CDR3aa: CASSDSTAYNEQFF

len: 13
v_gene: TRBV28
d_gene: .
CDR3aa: CASSWGLNTEAFF

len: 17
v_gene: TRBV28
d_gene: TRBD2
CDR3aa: CASSFPLSSGRAHEQYF

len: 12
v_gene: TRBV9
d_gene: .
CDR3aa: CASSGKTGEAFF

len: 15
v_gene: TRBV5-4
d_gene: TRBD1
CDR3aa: CASSLAKTGAFEQYF

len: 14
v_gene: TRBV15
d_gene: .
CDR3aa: CATRNSGFGYEQYF

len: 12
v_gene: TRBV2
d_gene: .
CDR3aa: CASGGDTYGYTF

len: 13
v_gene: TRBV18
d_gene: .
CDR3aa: CASSLGQLYGYTF

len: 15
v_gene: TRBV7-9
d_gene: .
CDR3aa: CASRPGYKAGNTIYF

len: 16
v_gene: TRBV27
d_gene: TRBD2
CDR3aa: CASSSISGGFWNEQFF

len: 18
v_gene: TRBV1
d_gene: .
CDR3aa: CTSSQQTSGRARENEQFF

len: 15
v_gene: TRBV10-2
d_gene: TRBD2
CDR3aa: CASSQAGGRIDTQYF

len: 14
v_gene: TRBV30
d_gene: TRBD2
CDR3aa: CAWTSAGVWNEQYF

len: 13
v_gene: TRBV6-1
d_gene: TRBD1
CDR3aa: CASSERQGAEQYF

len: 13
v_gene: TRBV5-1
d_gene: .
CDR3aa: CASRADSYNEQFF